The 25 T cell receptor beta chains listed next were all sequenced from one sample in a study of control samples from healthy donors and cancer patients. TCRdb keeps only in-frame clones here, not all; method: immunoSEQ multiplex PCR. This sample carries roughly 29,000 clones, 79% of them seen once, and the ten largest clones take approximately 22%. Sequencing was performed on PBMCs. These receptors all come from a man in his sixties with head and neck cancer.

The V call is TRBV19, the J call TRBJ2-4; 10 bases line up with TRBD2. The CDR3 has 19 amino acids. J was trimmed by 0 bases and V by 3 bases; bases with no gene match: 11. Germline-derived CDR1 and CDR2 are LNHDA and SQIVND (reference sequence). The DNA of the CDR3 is TGTGCCAGTAGTATGTATCTAGCGGGAGCAAATTTAGCCAAAAACATTCAGTACTTC. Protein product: CASSMYLAGANLAKNIQYF. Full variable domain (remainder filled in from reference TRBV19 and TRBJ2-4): DGGITQSPKYLFRKEGQNVTLSCEQNLNHDAMYWYRQDPGQGLRLIYYSQIVNDFQKGDIAEGYSVSREKKESFPLTVTSAQKNPTAFYLCASSMYLAGANLAKNIQYFGAGTRLSVL.

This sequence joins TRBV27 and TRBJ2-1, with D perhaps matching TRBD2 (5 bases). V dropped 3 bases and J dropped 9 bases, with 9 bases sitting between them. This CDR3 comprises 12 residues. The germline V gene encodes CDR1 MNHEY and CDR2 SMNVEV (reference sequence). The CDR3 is CASSFSRGEQFF. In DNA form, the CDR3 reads TGTGCCAGCAGTTTCTCCCGGGGTGAGCAGTTCTTC.

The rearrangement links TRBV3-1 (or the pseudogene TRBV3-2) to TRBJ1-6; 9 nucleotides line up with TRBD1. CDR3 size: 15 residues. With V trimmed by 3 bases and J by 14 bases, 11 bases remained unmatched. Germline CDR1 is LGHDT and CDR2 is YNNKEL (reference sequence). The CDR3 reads CASSHPGTGSFTLHF. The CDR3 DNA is TGTGCCAGCAGCCACCCCGGGACAGGGTCTTTCACCCTCCACTTT.

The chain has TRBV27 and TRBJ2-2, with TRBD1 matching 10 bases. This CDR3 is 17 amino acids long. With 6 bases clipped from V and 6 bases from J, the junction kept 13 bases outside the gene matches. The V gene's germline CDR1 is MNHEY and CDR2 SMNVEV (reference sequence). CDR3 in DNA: TGTGCCAGCAGCTTTATTAGCGGGACAGGGGTAGCCGGGGAGCTGTTTTTT. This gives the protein CASSFISGTGVAGELFF.

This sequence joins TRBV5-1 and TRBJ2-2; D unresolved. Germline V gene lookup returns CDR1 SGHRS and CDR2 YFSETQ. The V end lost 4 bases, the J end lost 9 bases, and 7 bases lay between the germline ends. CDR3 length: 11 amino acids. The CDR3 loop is CASSEARELFF. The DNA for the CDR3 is TGCGCCAGCAGCGAGGCCAGGGAGCTGTTTTTT.

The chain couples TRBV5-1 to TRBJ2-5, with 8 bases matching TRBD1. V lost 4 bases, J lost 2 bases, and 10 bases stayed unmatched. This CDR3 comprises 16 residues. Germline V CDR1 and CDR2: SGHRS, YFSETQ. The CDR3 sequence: CASSLVGQVKQETQYF. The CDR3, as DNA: TGCGCCAGCAGCCTTGTGGGACAGGTTAAGCAAGAGACCCAGTACTTC. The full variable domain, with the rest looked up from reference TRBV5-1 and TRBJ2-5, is KAGVTQTPRYLIKTRGQQVTLSCSPISGHRSVSWYQQTPGQGLQFLFEYFSETQRNKGNFPGRFSGRQFSNSRSEMNVSTLELGDSALYLCASSLVGQVKQETQYFGPGTRLLVL.

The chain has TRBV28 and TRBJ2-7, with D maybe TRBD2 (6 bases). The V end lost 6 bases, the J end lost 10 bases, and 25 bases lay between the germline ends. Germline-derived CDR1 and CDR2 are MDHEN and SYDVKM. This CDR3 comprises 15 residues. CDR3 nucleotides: TGTGCCAGCAGCCCCTGGGACTCATACGAAGAACTTCAGTACTTC. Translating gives CASSPWDSYEELQYF.

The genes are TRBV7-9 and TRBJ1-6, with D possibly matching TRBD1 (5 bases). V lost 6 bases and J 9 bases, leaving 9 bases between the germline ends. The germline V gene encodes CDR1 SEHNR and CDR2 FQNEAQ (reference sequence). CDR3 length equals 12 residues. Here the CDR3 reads CASRGGSSPLHF. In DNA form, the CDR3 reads TGTGCCAGCAGGGGGGGGAGTTCACCCCTCCACTTT.

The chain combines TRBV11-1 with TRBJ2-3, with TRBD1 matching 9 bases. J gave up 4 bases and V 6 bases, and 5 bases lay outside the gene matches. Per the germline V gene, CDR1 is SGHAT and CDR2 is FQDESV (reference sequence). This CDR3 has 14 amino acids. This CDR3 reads CASSTGGRSDTQYF. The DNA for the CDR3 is TGTGCCAGCAGTACAGGGGGCCGTTCAGATACGCAGTATTTT.

In DNA form, the CDR3 reads TGTGCCAGCAGTCCAAGACAGGGGGCCGTCTATGGCTACACCTTC. It specifies CASSPRQGAVYGYTF. The chain has TRBV6-5 and TRBJ1-2; 10 bases match TRBD1. V trimming: 5 bases; J trimming: 4 bases; junction bases outside the gene matches: 7. The CDR3 consists of 15 residues. Germline V CDR1 and CDR2: MNHEY, SVGAGI.

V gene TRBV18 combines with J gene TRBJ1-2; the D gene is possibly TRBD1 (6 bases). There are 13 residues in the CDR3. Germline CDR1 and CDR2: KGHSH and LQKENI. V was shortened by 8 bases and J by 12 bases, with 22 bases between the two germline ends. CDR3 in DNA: TGTGCCAGCACCTCCAGACAGGCGCCACTGCACACCTTC. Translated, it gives CASTSRQAPLHTF.

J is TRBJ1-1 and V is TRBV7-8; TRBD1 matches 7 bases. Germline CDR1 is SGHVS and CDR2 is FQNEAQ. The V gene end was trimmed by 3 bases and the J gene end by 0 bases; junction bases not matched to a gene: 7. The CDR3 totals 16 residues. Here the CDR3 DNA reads TGTGCCAGCAGCTTCCCCAGGGGGATGCTGAACACTGAAGCTTTCTTT. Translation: CASSFPRGMLNTEAFF.

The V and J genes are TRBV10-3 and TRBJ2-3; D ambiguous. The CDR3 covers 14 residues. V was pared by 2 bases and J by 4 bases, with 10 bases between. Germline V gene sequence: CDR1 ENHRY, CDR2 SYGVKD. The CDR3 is CAISEVLGSDTQYF. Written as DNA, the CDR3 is TGTGCCATCAGTGAGGTTCTAGGCTCAGATACGCAGTATTTT.

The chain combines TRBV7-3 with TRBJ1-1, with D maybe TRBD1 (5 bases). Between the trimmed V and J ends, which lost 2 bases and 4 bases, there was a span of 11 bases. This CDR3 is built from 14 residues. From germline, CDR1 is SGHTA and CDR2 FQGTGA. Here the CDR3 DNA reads TGTGCCAGCAGCTTATTTGGGGGATCCACTGAAGCTTTCTTT. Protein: CASSLFGGSTEAFF. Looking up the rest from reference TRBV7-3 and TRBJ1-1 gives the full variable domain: GAGVSQTPSNKVTEKGKYVELRCDPISGHTALYWYRQSLGQGPEFLIYFQGTGAADDSGLPNDRFFAVRPEGSVSTLKIQRTERGDSAVYLCASSLFGGSTEAFFGQGTRLTVV.

The DNA of the CDR3 is TGCAGCGTTGAGGTAGCCAAAAACATTCAGTACTTC. This codes for CSVEVAKNIQYF. V is TRBV29-1 and J is TRBJ2-4; D is uncertain. Germline assignment: CDR1 SQVTM and CDR2 ANQGSEA. CDR3 length equals 12 residues. Trimming left V 3 bases short and J 0 bases short, with 3 bases between.

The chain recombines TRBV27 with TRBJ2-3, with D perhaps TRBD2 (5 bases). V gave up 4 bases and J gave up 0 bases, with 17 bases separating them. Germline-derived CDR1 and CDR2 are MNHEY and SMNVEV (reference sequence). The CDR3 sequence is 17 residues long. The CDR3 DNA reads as TGTGCCAGCAGTTCAAGCGGAGTCATTCCGAGCACAGATACGCAGTATTTT. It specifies CASSSSGVIPSTDTQYF.

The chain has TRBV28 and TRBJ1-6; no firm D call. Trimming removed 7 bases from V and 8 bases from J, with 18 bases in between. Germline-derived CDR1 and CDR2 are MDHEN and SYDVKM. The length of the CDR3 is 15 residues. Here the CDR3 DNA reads TGTGCCAGCACCGCCCCGGGCACCTTCTATTCACCCCTCCACTTT. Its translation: CASTAPGTFYSPLHF.

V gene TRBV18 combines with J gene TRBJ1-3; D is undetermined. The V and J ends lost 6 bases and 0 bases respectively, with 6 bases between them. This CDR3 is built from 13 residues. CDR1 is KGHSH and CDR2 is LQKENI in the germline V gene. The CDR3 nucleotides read TGTGCCAGCTCTCCCGACTCTGGAAACACCATATATTTT. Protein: CASSPDSGNTIYF. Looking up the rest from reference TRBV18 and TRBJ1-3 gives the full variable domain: NAGVMQNPRHLVRRRGQEARLRCSPMKGHSHVYWYRQLPEEGLKFMVYLQKENIIDESGMPKERFSAEFPKEGPSILRIQQVVRGDSAAYFCASSPDSGNTIYFGEGSWLTVV.

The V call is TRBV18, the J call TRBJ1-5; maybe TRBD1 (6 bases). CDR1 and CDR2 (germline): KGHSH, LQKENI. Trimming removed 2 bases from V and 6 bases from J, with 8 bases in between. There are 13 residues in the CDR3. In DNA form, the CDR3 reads TGTGCCAGCTCACCAGGAGGGGGTCAGCCCCAGCATTTT. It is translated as CASSPGGGQPQHF.

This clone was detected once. In DNA, the CDR3 is TGCGCCAGCAGCTTGGGACAACCCATGAACACTGAAGCTTTCTTT. This gives the protein CASSLGQPMNTEAFF. The chain employs TRBV5-1 and TRBJ1-1, with no clear D. Germline V lookup: CDR1 SGHRS, CDR2 YFSETQ. CDR3 length: 15 amino acids. V dropped 0 bases and J dropped 0 bases, with 9 bases sitting between them.

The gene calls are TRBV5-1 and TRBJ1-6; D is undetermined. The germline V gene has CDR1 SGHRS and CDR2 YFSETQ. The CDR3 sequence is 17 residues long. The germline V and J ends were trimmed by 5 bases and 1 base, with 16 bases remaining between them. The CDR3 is CASSPRELRSYNSPLHF. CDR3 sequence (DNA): TGCGCCAGCAGTCCACGGGAACTGAGGTCCTATAATTCACCCCTCCACTTT.

CDR3 DNA sequence: TGTGCCAGCAGTGAGCCCGGCCGGTACGAGCAGTACTTC. Translating it yields CASSEPGRYEQYF. This chain uses TRBV6-1 with TRBJ2-7; no clear D gene. CDR1 and CDR2 from the germline V gene are MNHNS and SASEGT. Trimming took off 3 bases at V and 4 bases at J, with 10 bases between the two ends. The CDR3 has 13 residues.

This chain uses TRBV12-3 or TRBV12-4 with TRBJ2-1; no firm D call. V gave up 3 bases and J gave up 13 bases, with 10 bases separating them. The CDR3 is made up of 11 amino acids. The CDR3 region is CASSFNSYQFF. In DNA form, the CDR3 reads TGTGCCAGCAGTTTCAACTCGTACCAGTTCTTC.

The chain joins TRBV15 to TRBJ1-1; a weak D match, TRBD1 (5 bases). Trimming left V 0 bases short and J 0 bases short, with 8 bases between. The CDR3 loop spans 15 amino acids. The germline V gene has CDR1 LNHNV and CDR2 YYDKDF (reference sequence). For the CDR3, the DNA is TGTGCCACCAGCAGAGATAGGGGCATGAACACTGAAGCTTTCTTT. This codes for CATSRDRGMNTEAFF.

The CDR3 loop reads CASSLGRTGARQPQHF. Here the CDR3 DNA reads TGTGCCAGCAGCTTAGGGCGGACAGGTGCAAGGCAGCCCCAGCATTTT. The chain joins TRBV7-2 to TRBJ1-5; 7 bases are shared with TRBD1. The V gene's germline CDR1 is SGHTA and CDR2 FQGNSA. J lost 7 bases, V lost 1 base, and 10 bases had no gene match. The CDR3 length is 16 residues.